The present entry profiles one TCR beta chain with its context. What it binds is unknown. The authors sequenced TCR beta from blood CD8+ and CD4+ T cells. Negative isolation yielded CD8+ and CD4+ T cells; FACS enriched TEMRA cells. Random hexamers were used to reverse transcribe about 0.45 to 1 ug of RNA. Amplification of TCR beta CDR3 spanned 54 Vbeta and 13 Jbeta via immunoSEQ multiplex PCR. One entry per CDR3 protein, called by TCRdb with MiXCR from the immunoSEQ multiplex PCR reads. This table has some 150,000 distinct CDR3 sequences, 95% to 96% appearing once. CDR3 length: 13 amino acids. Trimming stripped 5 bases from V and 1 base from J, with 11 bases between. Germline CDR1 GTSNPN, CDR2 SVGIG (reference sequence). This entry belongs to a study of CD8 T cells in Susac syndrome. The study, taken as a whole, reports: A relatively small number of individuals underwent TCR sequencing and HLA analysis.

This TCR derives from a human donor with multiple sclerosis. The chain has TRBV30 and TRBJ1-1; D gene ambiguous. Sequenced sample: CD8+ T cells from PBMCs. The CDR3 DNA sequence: TGTGCCTGGGATGACGGGCAGAACACTGAAGCTTTCTTT. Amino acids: CAWDDGQNTEAFF.